This T cell receptor (beta chain) stems from a study of blood T cell repertoires in COVID-19. Assay used: immunoSEQ multiplex PCR; TCRdb lists only in-frame clones, some missing. Among around 100,000 clones listed, approximately 84% were seen once. The CDR3 spans 13 residues. Germline values: CDR1 SGHRS, CDR2 YFSETQ. V was cut by 4 bases and J by 4 bases, with 11 bases left in between. Sequencing was performed on peripheral blood. The receptor's source is a woman aged 40-49 years with acute or convalescent COVID-19. This chain joins TRBV5-1 and TRBJ1-1; TRBD1 is a possible D gene (5 bases). The CDR3 DNA sequence: TGCGCCAGCAGCCAATGGGGGGTCACTGAAGCTTTCTTT. Its protein is CASSQWGVTEAFF.